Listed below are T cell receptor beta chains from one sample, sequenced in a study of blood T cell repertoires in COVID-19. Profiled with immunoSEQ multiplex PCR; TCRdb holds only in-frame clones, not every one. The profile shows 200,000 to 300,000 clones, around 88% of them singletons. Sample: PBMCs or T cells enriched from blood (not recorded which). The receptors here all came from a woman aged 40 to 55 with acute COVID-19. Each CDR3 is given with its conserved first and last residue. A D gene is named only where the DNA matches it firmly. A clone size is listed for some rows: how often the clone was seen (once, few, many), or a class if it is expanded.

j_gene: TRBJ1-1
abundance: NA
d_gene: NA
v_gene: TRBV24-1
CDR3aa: CATSDRGTEAFF
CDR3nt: TGTGCCACCAGTGACAGGGGCACTGAAGCTTTCTTT

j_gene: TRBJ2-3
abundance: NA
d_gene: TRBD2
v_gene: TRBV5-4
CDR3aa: CASSGGLAGGTDTQYF
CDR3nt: TGTGCCAGCAGCGGGGGACTAGCGGGAGGAACAGATACGCAGTATTTT

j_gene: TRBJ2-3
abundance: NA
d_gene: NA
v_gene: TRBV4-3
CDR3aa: CASSQVPPPSTDTQYF
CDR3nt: TGCGCCAGCAGCCAAGTCCCCCCCCCTAGCACAGATACGCAGTATTTT

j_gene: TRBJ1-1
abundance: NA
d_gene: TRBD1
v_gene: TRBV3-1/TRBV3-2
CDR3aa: CASSHRQGGTEAFF
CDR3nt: TGTGCCAGCAGCCACAGACAGGGGGGGACTGAAGCTTTCTTT

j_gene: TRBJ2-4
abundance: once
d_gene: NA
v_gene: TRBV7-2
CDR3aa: CASSPRTEAKNIQYF
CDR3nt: TGTGCCAGCAGCCCCCGAACAGAAGCCAAAAACATTCAGTACTTC

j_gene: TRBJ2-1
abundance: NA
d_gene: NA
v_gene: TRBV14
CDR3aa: CASSQDLARGPFF
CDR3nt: TGTGCCAGCAGCCAAGATCTGGCTAGGGGCCCGTTCTTC

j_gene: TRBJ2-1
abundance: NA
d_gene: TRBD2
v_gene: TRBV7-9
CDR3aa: CASSDTSGRDYNEQFF
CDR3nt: TGTGCCAGCAGCGATACTAGCGGGAGGGATTACAATGAGCAGTTCTTC

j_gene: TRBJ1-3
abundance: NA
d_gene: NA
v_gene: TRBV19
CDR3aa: CASSPGEYSGNTIYF
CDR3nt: TGTGCCAGTAGTCCAGGGGAATACTCTGGAAACACCATATATTTT

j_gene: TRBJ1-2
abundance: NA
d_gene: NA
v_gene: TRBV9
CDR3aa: CASGGDTGYGYTF
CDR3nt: TGTGCCAGTGGGGGGGACACCGGCTATGGCTACACCTTC

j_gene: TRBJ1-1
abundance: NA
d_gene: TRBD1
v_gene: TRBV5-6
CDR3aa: CASSRQGGSYAEAFF
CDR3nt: TGTGCCAGCAGCAGACAGGGTGGGTCATACGCTGAAGCTTTCTTT

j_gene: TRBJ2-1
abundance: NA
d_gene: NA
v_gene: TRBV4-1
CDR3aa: CASSQDTGFRNEQFF
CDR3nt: TGCGCCAGCAGCCAAGACACAGGGTTTCGGAATGAGCAGTTCTTC

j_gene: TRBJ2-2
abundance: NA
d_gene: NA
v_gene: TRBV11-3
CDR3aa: CASSPRQKPGELFF
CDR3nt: TGTGCCAGCAGCCCCAGACAGAAGCCCGGGGAGCTGTTTTTT

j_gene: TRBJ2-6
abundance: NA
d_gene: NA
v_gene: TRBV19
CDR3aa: CASSISTSGANVLTF
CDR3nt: TGTGCCAGTAGTATCAGTACCTCTGGGGCCAACGTCCTGACTTTC

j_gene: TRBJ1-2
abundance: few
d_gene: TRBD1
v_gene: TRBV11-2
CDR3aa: CASSLVGTGHGYTF
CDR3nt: TGTGCCAGCAGCTTAGTCGGGACAGGCCATGGCTACACCTTC

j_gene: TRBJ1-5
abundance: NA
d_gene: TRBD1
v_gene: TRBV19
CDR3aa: CASSRMDRGNQPQHF
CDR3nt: TGTGCCAGTAGTAGAATGGACAGGGGTAATCAGCCCCAGCATTTT

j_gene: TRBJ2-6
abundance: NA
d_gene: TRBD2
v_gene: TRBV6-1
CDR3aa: CASSEAGGGTGANVLTF
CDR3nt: TGTGCCAGCAGTGAAGCTGGGGGGGGGACTGGGGCCAACGTCCTGACTTTC

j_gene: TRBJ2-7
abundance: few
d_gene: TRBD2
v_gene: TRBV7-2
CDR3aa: CASSLVRLAVYEQYF
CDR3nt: TGTGCCAGCAGCTTAGTAAGGCTAGCGGTCTACGAGCAGTACTTC

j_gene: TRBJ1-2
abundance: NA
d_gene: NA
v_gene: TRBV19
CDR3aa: CASIEGGGYGYTF
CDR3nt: TGTGCCAGCATCGAAGGCGGTGGCTATGGCTACACCTTC

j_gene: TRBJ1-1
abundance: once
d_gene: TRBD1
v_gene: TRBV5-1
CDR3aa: CASSSGGINTEAFF
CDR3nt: TGCGCCAGCAGCTCAGGGGGCATCAACACTGAAGCTTTCTTT

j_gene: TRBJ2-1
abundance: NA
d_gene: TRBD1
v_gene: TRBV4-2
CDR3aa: CASSQETGANYNEQFF
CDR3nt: TGTGCCAGCAGCCAAGAAACAGGGGCTAACTACAATGAGCAGTTCTTC

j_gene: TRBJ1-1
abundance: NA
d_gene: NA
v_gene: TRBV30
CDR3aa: CAWSRGLNTEAFF
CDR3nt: TGTGCCTGGAGTCGGGGGTTGAACACTGAAGCTTTCTTT

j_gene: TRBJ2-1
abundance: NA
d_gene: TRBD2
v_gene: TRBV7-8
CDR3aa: CASSLSLAGYNEQFF
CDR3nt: TGTGCCAGCAGCTTAAGTTTAGCGGGGTACAATGAGCAGTTCTTC

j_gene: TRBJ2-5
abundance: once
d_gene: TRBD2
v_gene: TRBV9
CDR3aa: CASSVGEGRRVETQYF
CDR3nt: TGTGCCAGCAGCGTAGGGGAGGGGCGCAGGGTTGAGACCCAGTACTTC

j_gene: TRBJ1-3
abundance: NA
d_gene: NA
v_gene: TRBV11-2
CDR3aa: CASSLDRVDGGNTIYF
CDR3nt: TGTGCCAGCAGCTTAGACAGGGTGGATGGTGGAAACACCATATATTTT

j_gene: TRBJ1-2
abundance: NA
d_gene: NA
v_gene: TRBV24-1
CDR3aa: CATSERSTNYGYTF
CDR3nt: TGTGCCACCAGTGAGAGATCTACTAACTATGGCTACACCTTC

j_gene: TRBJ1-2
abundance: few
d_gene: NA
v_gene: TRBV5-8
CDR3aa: CASSLVRDSTF
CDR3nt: TGTGCCAGCAGCTTGGTTCGGGATTCCACCTTC

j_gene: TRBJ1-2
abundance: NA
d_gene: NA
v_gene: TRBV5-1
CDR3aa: CASSLETASYGYTF
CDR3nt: TGCGCCAGCAGCTTGGAAACAGCCTCCTATGGCTACACCTTC

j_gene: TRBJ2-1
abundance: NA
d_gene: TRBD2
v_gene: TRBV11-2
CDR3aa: CASSSTSGRALEQFF
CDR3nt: TGTGCCAGCAGCTCGACTAGCGGGAGGGCCCTTGAGCAGTTCTTC

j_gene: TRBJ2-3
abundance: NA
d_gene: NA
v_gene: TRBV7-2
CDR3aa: CASLMGSAADTQYF
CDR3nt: TGTGCCAGTCTGATGGGTAGCGCGGCAGATACGCAGTATTTT

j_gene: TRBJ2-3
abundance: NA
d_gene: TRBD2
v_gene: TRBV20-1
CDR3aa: CSASSRGGATDTQYF
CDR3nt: TGCAGTGCTAGTTCCCGCGGGGGGGCCACAGATACGCAGTATTTT

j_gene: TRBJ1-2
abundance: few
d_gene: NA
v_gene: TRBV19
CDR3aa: CASSETVIQPGYTF
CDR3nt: TGTGCCAGTTCGGAGACAGTTATTCAGCCTGGCTACACCTTC

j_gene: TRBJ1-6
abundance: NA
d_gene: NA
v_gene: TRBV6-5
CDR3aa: CASSPEAWNSPLHF
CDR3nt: TGTGCCAGCAGCCCCGAGGCTTGGAATTCACCCCTCCACTTT

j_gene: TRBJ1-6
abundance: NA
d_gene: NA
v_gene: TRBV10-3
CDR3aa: CAISPVADNNSPLHF
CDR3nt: TGTGCCATCAGTCCAGTAGCAGATAATAATTCACCCCTCCACTTT

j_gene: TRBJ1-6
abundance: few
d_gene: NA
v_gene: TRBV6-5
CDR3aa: CASSPVPGGGSPLHF
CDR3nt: TGTGCCAGCAGTCCGGTCCCTGGAGGTGGTTCACCCCTCCACTTT

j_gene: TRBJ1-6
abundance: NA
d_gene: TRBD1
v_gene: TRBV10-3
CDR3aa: CAISGQGNSPLHF
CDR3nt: TGTGCCATCAGCGGACAGGGTAATTCACCCCTCCACTTT

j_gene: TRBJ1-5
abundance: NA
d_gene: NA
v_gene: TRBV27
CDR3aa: CASSFPNQPQHF
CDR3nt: TGTGCCAGCAGTTTTCCAAATCAGCCCCAGCATTTT

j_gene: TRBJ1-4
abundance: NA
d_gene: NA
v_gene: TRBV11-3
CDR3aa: CASSFSSMRTNEKLFF
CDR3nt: TGTGCCAGCAGCTTTTCGAGTATGAGGACTAATGAAAAACTGTTTTTT

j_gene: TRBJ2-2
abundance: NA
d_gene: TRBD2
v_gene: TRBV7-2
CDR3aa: CASSLVLAGGPGTGELFF
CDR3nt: TGTGCCAGCAGCTTAGTACTAGCGGGAGGGCCCGGCACCGGGGAGCTGTTTTTT

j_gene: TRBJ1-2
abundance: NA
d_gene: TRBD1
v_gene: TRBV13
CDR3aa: CASSPSGQGAAGYTF
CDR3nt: TGTGCCAGCAGCCCCTCCGGACAGGGGGCGGCCGGCTACACCTTC

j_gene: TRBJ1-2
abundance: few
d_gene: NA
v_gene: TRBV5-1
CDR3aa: CASSLATGRDYTF
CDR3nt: TGCGCCAGCAGCTTGGCTACAGGCAGGGACTACACCTTC

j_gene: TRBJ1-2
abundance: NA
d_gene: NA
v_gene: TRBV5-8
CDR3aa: CASSLAGGTHGYTF
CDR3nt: TGTGCCAGCAGCTTGGCAGGTGGCACCCATGGCTACACCTTC

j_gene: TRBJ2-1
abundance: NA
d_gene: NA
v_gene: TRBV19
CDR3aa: CASSPSPRGNEQFF
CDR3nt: TGTGCCAGTAGTCCTAGCCCAAGGGGGAATGAGCAGTTCTTC

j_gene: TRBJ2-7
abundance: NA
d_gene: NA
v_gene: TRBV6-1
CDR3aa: CASSERGGGWEQYF
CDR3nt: TGTGCCAGCAGTGAACGGGGAGGAGGCTGGGAGCAGTACTTC

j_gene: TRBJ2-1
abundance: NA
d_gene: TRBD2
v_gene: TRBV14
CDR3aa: CASSQALAGGSKFF
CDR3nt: TGTGCCAGCAGCCAAGCGCTAGCGGGGGGGTCCAAGTTCTTC

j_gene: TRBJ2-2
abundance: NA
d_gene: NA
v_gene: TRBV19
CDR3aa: CASSIPGRTGELFF
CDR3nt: TGTGCCAGTAGTATTCCAGGAAGAACCGGGGAGCTGTTTTTT

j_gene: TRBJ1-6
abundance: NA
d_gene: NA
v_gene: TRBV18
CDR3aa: CASSPITRSSSYNSPLHF
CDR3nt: TGTGCCAGCTCACCAATCACTCGGAGTAGCTCCTATAATTCACCCCTCCACTTT

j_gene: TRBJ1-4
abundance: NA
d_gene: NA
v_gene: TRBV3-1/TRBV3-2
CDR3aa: CASSQGHIELFF
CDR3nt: TGTGCCAGCAGCCAGGGCCACATTGAACTGTTTTTT